This TCR beta chain comes out of a study of blood T cell repertoires in COVID-19. Study at large: The origin of the acute and convalescent COVID-19 samples was the United States, Italy and Spain. PBMCs, B-cell-depleted T cells, or T cells were the source of the cDNA or gDNA that made up the material.

Germline values: CDR1 SGHTA, CDR2 FQGNSA. The V end was cut by 3 bases, the J end by 8 bases, with 12 bases between. The CDR3 has 13 residues. Authors' methods: Quantification of nucleated cells was approximated via reference gene primer amplification. TCRdb keeps only in-frame clones here, not all; method: immunoSEQ multiplex PCR. The V and J calls and clone size were taken over from that table, and D and trimming were inferred from the DNA. The sample lists under 450,000 clones; 70% to 90% were seen once. Sequenced material: peripheral blood. The clonotype was recovered from a woman in her 40s with COVID-19, enrolled during active disease. The V gene is TRBV7-2, the J gene TRBJ2-3; TRBD2 is a possible D gene (5 bases). The chain's CDR3 is CASSFPWESTQYF. In DNA, the CDR3 is TGTGCCAGCAGCTTCCCCTGGGAGTCTACGCAGTATTTT.